These 23 T cell receptor beta chains came from one sample sequenced in a study of T-cell memory formation after mild COVID-19. TCRdb re-called the 5' RACE reads through MiXCR, storing one row per CDR3 protein. The sample has approximately 500,000 distinct CDR3 sequences; nearly 25% are singletons. The sample comprised PBMCs or a T cell subset sorted from them (not recorded which). The receptors shown here come from an adult woman who had mild COVID-19 (a few samples of this study predate the infection). Cell type and time point are not known.

This chain uses TRBV7-9 with TRBJ2-6; D remains ambiguous. CDR1 is SEHNR, CDR2 FQNEAQ, per germline (reference sequence). The CDR3 contains 17 residues. The germline V and J ends were trimmed by 2 bases and 0 bases, with 11 bases remaining between them. The CDR3, as DNA: TGTGCCAGCAGCTTATCTCTGGCCTTCTCTGGGGCCAACGTCCTGACTTTC. This sequence encodes CASSLSLAFSGANVLTF.

This clonotype was detected only a few times. The chain employs TRBV16 and TRBJ2-7; TRBD1 matches at 11 bases. Germline V gene lookup returns CDR1 KGHSY and CDR2 FQNENV. With V trimmed by 1 base and J by 6 bases, 5 bases remained unmatched. CDR3 size: 15 residues. The CDR3 sequence is CASSQWGTGGSEQYF. As DNA, the CDR3 is TGTGCCAGCAGCCAATGGGGGACAGGGGGTTCCGAGCAGTACTTC. Supplemented by reference TRBV16 and TRBJ2-7, the full variable domain reads GEEVAQTPKHLVRGEGQKAKLYCAPIKGHSYVFWYQQVLKNEFKFLISFQNENVFDETGMPKERFSAKCLPNSPCSLEIQATKLEDSAVYFCASSQWGTGGSEQYFGPGTRLTVT.

The chain uses TRBV29-1 and TRBJ2-2; D unclear. The CDR3 consists of 13 residues. Germline V gene data show CDR1 as SQVTM and CDR2 as ANQGSEA. Trimming removed 2 bases from V and 5 bases from J, with 9 bases in between. The CDR3 sequence is CSVEKFTTGELFF. In DNA form, the CDR3 reads TGCAGCGTTGAAAAGTTCACTACCGGGGAGCTGTTTTTT.

The rearrangement joins TRBV6-5 to TRBJ1-1, with 7 bases matching TRBD1. Germline CDR1 and CDR2: MNHEY and SVGAGI. CDR3 length: 13 residues. V shed 7 bases, J shed 0 bases, and the junction held 2 bases outside the gene matches. The CDR3 DNA sequence: TGTGCCAGCAAGGGACAGATGAACACTGAAGCTTTCTTT. Encoded protein: CASKGQMNTEAFF.

This clonotype appeared once. V usage is TRBV20-1 and J usage is TRBJ2-2, with 10 bases matching TRBD2. V was clipped by 1 base and J by 5 bases; unmatched bases: 7. The CDR3 has 16 residues. Germline V CDR1 and CDR2: DFQATT, SNEGSKA (reference sequence). CDR3 sequence reads: CSARGSSGGGTGELFF. For the CDR3, the DNA is TGCAGTGCTAGAGGATCTAGCGGGGGTGGGACCGGGGAGCTGTTTTTT.

A few counts support this clonotype. The chain links TRBV7-2 to TRBJ2-5; 7 nucleotides agree with TRBD2. V shed 0 bases and J 2 bases; nucleotides not matched to a gene: 6. The CDR3 totals 16 residues. Per the germline V gene, CDR1 is SGHTA and CDR2 is FQGNSA. The chain's CDR3 is CASSLAQGSGQETQYF. CDR3 nucleotide sequence: TGTGCCAGCAGCTTAGCGCAGGGTAGCGGGCAAGAGACCCAGTACTTC. Full variable domain (missing parts from reference TRBV7-2 and TRBJ2-5): GAGVSQSPSNKVTEKGKDVELRCDPISGHTALYWYRQSLGQGLEFLIYFQGNSAPDKSGLPSDRFSAERTGGSVSTLTIQRTQQEDSAVYLCASSLAQGSGQETQYFGPGTRLLVL.

The chain uses TRBV29-1 and TRBJ2-3; 9 bases align to TRBD1. V lost 4 bases to trimming and J lost 5 bases; unmatched junction nucleotides: 10. CDR3 length equals 15 residues. The V gene's germline CDR1 is SQVTM and CDR2 ANQGSEA. CDR3 in DNA: TGCAGCGTTGCTCCAGTGACAGGGGGAGGAGATACGCAGTATTTT. Translation: CSVAPVTGGGDTQYF.

This clonotype was found a few times. The chain uses TRBV20-1 and TRBJ1-1; the D gene is possibly TRBD1 (5 bases). CDR3 length equals 14 residues. The germline CDR1 and CDR2 sequences are DFQATT and SNEGSKA (reference sequence). V was pared by 0 bases and J by 4 bases, with 12 bases between. DNA for the CDR3: TGCAGTGCTAGAGATCAGAGGGGACTCACTGAAGCTTTCTTT. This gives the protein CSARDQRGLTEAFF.

This clonotype was counted between two and nine times. J is TRBJ1-2 and V is TRBV7-9; unclear D gene. Germline-derived CDR1 and CDR2 are SEHNR and FQNEAQ (reference sequence). The CDR3 has 14 residues. The V and J ends lost 4 bases and 8 bases respectively, with 17 bases between them. The CDR3 is CASSSPLTSKGYTF. Written as DNA, the CDR3 is TGTGCCAGCAGCTCCCCCCTTACTTCAAAGGGCTACACCTTC.

The chain links TRBV6-1 to TRBJ2-1; D is uncertain. Germline V gene lookup returns CDR1 MNHNS and CDR2 SASEGT. The CDR3 is made up of 12 amino acids. V was clipped by 10 bases and J by 5 bases, with 12 bases between them. The CDR3 spells CAISDLHNEQFF. DNA for the CDR3: TGTGCCATCTCGGACCTTCACAATGAGCAGTTCTTC.

This clonotype has at least ten counts. The rearrangement links TRBV20-1 to TRBJ2-3, with a possible D match to TRBD1 (6 bases). Trimming took off 3 bases at V and 3 bases at J, with 13 bases between the two ends. The CDR3 has 14 residues. Germline V gives CDR1 DFQATT, CDR2 SNEGSKA (reference sequence). The CDR3 loop reads CSARDTRGTDTQYF. In DNA, the CDR3 is TGCAGTGCTAGGGATACGAGGGGGACAGATACGCAGTATTTT.

The chain joins TRBV5-4 to TRBJ1-1, with TRBD1 matching over 9 bases. Trimming at V came to 0 bases and at J to 4 bases, leaving 7 bases not matched to a gene. The germline gives CDR1 SGHNT, CDR2 YYREEE (reference sequence). The CDR3 loop spans 16 amino acids. The CDR3 loop is CASSLDRGRTRTEAFF. CDR3 nucleotides: TGTGCCAGCAGCTTGGACAGGGGGCGGACGCGCACTGAAGCTTTCTTT.

This chain connects TRBV5-1 to TRBJ1-1; 7 nucleotides match TRBD1. Per germline, CDR1 SGHRS and CDR2 YFSETQ. The CDR3 loop spans 14 amino acids. Germline trimming cut 2 bases from V and 8 bases from J; bases unmatched to any gene: 9. The chain's CDR3 is CASSFQGGASEAFF. CDR3 in DNA: TGCGCCAGCAGCTTTCAAGGGGGCGCTTCGGAAGCTTTCTTT.

In its sample, this clonotype was seen a few times. This chain connects TRBV5-1 to TRBJ2-5; TRBD1 might be the D (6 bases). From germline, CDR1 is SGHRS and CDR2 YFSETQ. The CDR3 is 14 residues long. Between the trimmed V and J ends, which lost 2 bases and 5 bases, there was a span of 13 bases. The CDR3 nucleotides are TGCGCCAGCAGCTTAGAGACAACAGGGGAGACCCAGTACTTC. Residues: CASSLETTGETQYF. The complete variable domain, with remaining parts taken from reference TRBV5-1 and TRBJ2-5, reads KAGVTQTPRYLIKTRGQQVTLSCSPISGHRSVSWYQQTPGQGLQFLFEYFSETQRNKGNFPGRFSGRQFSNSRSEMNVSTLELGDSALYLCASSLETTGETQYFGPGTRLLVL.

This clonotype was recorded once. This rearrangement joins TRBV7-6 to TRBJ2-5, with D unclear. The germline V and J ends were trimmed by 0 bases and 6 bases, with 14 bases remaining between them. Germline V gives CDR1 SGHVS, CDR2 FNYEAQ. The CDR3 is 15 residues long. CDR3 sequence reads: CASSLAVGRTQTQYF. The CDR3 bases are TGTGCCAGCAGCTTAGCAGTGGGCCGCACGCAGACCCAGTACTTC.

The V call is TRBV12-3 or TRBV12-4, the J call TRBJ1-2; a possible D gene is TRBD1 (6 bases). V lost 5 bases to trimming and J lost 6 bases, with 16 bases between them. The CDR3 spans 14 residues. The chain's CDR3 is CASSTTKSGDGYTF. The DNA for the CDR3 is TGTGCCAGCAGTACGACGAAATCAGGGGATGGCTACACCTTC.

The genes are TRBV9 and TRBJ1-3; D uncertain. Germline V gene data show CDR1 as SGDLS and CDR2 as YYNGEE. The CDR3 contains 15 residues. V lost 2 bases, J lost 1 base, and 10 bases lay in between. The DNA for the CDR3 is TGTGCCAGCAGCGTGAACCCAGATTCTGGAAACACCATATATTTT. Protein: CASSVNPDSGNTIYF.

This chain links TRBV5-1 with TRBJ2-7; possible D gene TRBD2, 6 bases. Germline V lookup: CDR1 SGHRS, CDR2 YFSETQ. The length of the CDR3 is 14 residues. Trimming shortened V by 4 bases and J by 7 bases, and 18 bases separated the two germline ends. The CDR3 sequence: CASSLAWSEGEQYF. CDR3 bases: TGCGCCAGCAGCCTAGCCTGGTCGGAGGGAGAGCAGTACTTC.

The V call is TRBV7-3, the J call TRBJ2-5, with 9 bases lining up with TRBD2. Germline V gene sequence: CDR1 SGHTA, CDR2 FQGTGA. V dropped 4 bases and J dropped 4; count of bases not matched to a gene: 1. The CDR3 sequence is 13 residues long. CDR3 coding DNA: TGTGCCAGCAGCTGGCGGGGGGGAGAGACCCAGTACTTC. The encoded protein is CASSWRGGETQYF.

The chain links TRBV6-6 to TRBJ2-1; 8 bases fit TRBD2. Germline lookup yields CDR1 MNHNY and CDR2 SVGAGI (reference sequence). V trimming: 5 bases; J trimming: 9 bases; junction bases outside the gene matches: 15. This CDR3 region has 16 residues. In nucleotides, the CDR3 is TGTGCCAGCAGTCCCACCGGGACTAGAGCTTCGGGTGAGCAGTTCTTC. Its translation is CASSPTGTRASGEQFF.

This chain uses TRBV30 with TRBJ1-2, with 10 nucleotides matching TRBD1. The CDR3 extends over 14 amino acids. With 3 bases clipped from V and 4 bases from J, the junction kept 5 bases outside the gene matches. Germline V CDR1 and CDR2: GTSNPN, SVGIG (reference sequence). The CDR3 loop is CAWRPRQGAYGYTF. DNA of the CDR3: TGTGCCTGGAGGCCCCGACAGGGGGCCTATGGCTACACCTTC.

This clonotype was observed a handful of times. This sequence joins TRBV20-1 and TRBJ2-5; perhaps TRBD2 as D (5 bases). Germline V CDR1 and CDR2: DFQATT, SNEGSKA (reference sequence). CDR3 length: 13 residues. The germline V and J ends were trimmed by 5 bases and 5 bases, with 15 bases remaining between them. The DNA of the CDR3 is TGCAGTGCTTACCGGGTAGCGCGGGAGACCCAGTACTTC. It codes for CSAYRVARETQYF.

This clonotype was observed a handful of times. The rearrangement links TRBV3-1 to TRBJ2-5; TRBD2 matches 13 bases. V gave up 4 bases and J gave up 1 base; unmatched junction bases: 3. The CDR3 is 16 amino acids. In germline, CDR1 is LGHDT, CDR2 YNNKEL (reference sequence). The DNA for the CDR3 is TGTGCCAGCAGCCGTCGACTAGCGGGGGGCCAAGAGACCCAGTACTTC. Protein: CASSRRLAGGQETQYF.